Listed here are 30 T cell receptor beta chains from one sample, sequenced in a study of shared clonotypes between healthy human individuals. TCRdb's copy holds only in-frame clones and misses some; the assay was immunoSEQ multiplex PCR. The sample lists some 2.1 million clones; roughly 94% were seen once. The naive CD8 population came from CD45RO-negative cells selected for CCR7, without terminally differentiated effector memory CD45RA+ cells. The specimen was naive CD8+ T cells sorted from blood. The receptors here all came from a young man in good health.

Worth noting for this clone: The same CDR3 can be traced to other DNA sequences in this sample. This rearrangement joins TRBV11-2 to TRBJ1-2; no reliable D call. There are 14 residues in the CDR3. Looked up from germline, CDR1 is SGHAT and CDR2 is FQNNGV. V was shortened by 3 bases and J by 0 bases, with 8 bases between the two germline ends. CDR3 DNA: TGTGCCAGCAGCTTTGGAGGTCCTAACTATGGCTACACCTTC. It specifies CASSFGGPNYGYTF.

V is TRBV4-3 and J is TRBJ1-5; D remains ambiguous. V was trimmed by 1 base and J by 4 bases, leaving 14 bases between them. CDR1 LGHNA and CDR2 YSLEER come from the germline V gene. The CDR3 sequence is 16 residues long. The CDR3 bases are TGCGCCAGCAGCCAAGGCTTCGGAATCGCAAATCAGCCCCAGCATTTT. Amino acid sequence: CASSQGFGIANQPQHF.

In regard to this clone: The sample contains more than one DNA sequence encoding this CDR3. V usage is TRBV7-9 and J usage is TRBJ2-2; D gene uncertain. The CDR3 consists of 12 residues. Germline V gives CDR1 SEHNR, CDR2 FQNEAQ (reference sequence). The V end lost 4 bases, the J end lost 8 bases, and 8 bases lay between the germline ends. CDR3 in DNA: TGTGCCAGCAGCTCGCCCCTGGGGGAGCTGTTTTTT. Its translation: CASSSPLGELFF.

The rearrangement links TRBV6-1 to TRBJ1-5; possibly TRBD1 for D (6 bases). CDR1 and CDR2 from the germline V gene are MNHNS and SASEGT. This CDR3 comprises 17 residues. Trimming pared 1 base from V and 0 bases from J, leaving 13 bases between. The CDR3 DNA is TGTGCCAGCAGTGAAGATTTTACAGGGTTTAGCAATCAGCCCCAGCATTTT. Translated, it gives CASSEDFTGFSNQPQHF.

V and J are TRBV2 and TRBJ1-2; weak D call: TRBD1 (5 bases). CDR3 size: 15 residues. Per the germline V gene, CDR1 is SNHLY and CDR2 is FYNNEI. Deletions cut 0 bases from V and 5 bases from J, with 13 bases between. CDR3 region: CASSEASRGKYGYTF. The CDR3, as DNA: TGTGCCAGCAGTGAAGCGTCGAGGGGAAAGTATGGCTACACCTTC.

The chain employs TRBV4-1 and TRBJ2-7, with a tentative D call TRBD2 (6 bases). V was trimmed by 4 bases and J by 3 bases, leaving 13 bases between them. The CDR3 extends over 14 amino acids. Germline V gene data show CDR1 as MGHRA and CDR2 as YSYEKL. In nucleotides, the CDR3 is TGCGCCAGCAGCCCGGGGGTTTCGGGCTACGAGCAGTACTTC. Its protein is CASSPGVSGYEQYF.

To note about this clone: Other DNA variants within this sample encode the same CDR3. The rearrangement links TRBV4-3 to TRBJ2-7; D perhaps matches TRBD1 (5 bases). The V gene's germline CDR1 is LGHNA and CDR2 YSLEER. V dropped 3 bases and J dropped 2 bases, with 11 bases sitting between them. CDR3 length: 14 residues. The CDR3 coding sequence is TGCGCCAGCAGCCAGGACACAGGAGCCTACGAGCAGTACTTC. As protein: CASSQDTGAYEQYF.

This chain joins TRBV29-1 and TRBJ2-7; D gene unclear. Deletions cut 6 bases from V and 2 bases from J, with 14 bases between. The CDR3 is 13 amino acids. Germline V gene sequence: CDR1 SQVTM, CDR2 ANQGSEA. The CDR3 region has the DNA TGCAGCGTGGCGGAAACTGGGGCCTACGAGCAGTACTTC. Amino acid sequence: CSVAETGAYEQYF.

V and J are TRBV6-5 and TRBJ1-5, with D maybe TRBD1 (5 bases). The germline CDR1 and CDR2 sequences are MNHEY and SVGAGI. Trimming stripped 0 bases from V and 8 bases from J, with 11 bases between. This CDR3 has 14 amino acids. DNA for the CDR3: TGTGCCAGCAGTTACTCGGAGGGGACGGAGCCCCAGCATTTT. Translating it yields CASSYSEGTEPQHF.

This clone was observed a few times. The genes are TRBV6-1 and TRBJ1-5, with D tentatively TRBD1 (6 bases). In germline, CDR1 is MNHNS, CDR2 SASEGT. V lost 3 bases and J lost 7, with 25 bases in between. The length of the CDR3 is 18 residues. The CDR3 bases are TGTGCCAGCAGTGAGGGGGCCGCACTCCAGGGGCTGGGGCAGCCCCAGCATTTT. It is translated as CASSEGAALQGLGQPQHF.

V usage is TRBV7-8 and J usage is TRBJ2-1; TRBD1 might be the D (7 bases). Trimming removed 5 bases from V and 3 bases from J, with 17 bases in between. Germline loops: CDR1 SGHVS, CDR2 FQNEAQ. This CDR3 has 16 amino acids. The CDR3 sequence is CASSQGEEGLYNEQFF. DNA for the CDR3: TGTGCCAGCAGCCAGGGGGAGGAAGGGCTCTACAATGAGCAGTTCTTC.

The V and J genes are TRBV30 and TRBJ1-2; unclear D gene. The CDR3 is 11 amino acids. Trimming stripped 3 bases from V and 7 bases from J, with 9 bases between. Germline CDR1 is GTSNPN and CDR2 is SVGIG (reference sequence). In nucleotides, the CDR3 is TGTGCCTGGAGCGACGAACGTGGCTACACCTTC. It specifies CAWSDERGYTF.

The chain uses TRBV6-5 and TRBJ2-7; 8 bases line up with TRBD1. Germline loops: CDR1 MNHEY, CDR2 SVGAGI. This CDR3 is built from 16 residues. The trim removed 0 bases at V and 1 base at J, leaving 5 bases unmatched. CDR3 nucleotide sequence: TGTGCCAGCAGTTACTCGATGACAGGGGATTCCTACGAGCAGTACTTC. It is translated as CASSYSMTGDSYEQYF.

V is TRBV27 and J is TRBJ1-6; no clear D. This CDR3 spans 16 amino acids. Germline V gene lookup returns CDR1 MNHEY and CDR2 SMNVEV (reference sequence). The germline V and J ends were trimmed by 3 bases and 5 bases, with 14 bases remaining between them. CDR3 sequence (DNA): TGTGCCAGCAGTTTCGGGCCCCACGGGAATAATTCACCCCTCCACTTT. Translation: CASSFGPHGNNSPLHF.

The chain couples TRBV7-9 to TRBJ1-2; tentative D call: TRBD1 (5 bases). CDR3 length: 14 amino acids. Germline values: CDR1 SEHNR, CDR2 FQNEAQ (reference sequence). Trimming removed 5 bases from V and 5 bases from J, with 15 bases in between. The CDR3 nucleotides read TGTGCCAGCAGCCACACTCCAGGGAATTATGGCTACACCTTC. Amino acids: CASSHTPGNYGYTF.

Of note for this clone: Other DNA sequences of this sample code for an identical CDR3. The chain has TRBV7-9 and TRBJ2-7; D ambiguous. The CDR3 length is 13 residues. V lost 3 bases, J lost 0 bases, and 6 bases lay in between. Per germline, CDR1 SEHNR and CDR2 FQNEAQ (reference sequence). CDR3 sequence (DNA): TGTGCCAGCAGCTTTGAGAGCTCCTACGAGCAGTACTTC. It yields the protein CASSFESSYEQYF. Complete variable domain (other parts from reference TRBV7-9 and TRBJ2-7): DTGVSQNPRHKITKRGQNVTFRCDPISEHNRLYWYRQTLGQGPEFLTYFQNEAQLEKSRLLSDRFSAERPKGSFSTLEIQRTEQGDSAMYLCASSFESSYEQYFGPGTRLTVT.

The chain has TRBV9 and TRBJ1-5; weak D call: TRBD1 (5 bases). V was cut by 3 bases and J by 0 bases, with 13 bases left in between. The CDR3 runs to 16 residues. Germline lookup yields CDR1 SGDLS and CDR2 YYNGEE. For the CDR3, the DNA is TGTGCCAGCAGCGCCGGGACTGATAATAGCAATCAGCCCCAGCATTTT. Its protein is CASSAGTDNSNQPQHF.

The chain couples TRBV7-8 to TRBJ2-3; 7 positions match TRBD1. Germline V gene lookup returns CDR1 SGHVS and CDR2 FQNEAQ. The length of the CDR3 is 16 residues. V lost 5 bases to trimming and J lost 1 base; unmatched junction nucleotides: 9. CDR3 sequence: CASSPTQGMRTDTQYF. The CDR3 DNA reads TGTGCCAGCAGCCCGACACAGGGGATGCGCACAGATACGCAGTATTTT.

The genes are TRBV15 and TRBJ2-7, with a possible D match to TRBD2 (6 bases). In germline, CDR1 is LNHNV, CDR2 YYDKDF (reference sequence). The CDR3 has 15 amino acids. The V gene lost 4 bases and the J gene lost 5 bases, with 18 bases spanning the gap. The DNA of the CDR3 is TGTGCCACCAGCACGAGAGGAGGTGGAGGGGACGAGCAGTACTTC. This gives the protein CATSTRGGGGDEQYF.

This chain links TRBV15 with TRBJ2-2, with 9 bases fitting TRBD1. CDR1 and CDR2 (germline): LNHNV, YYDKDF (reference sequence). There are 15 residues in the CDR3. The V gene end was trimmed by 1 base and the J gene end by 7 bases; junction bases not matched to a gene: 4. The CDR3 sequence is CATSRVGQGHGELFF. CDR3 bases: TGTGCCACCAGCAGAGTAGGACAGGGGCACGGGGAGCTGTTTTTT.

The CDR3 is CASSGQGTTEAFF. The DNA for the CDR3 is TGTGCCAGCAGCGGACAGGGTACCACTGAAGCTTTCTTT. The rearrangement joins TRBV6-6 to TRBJ1-1; TRBD1 aligns across 8 bases. V shed 6 bases, J shed 4 bases, and the junction held 4 bases outside the gene matches. CDR1 is MNHNY, CDR2 SVGAGI, per germline (reference sequence). This CDR3 contains 13 residues.

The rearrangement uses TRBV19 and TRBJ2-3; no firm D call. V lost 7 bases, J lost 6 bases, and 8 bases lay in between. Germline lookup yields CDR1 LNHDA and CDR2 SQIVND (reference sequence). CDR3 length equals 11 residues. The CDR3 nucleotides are TGTGCCAGTAAAGGTGCCGATACGCAGTATTTT. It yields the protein CASKGADTQYF.

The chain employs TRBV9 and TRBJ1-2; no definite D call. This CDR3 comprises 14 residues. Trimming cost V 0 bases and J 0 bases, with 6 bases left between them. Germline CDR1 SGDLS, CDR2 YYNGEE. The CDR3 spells CASSVGEANYGYTF. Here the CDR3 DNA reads TGTGCCAGCAGCGTAGGGGAGGCTAACTATGGCTACACCTTC.

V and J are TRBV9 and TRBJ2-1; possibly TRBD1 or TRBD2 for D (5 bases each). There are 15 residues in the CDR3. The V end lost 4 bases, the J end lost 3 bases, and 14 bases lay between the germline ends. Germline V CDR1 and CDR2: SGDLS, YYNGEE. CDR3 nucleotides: TGTGCCAGCAGCAGTCTAGGGGAGTACTACAATGAGCAGTTCTTC. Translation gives CASSSLGEYYNEQFF.

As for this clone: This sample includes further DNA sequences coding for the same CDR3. CDR3 in amino acids: CAWSTGTGYEQYF. As DNA, the CDR3 is TGTGCCTGGAGCACCGGGACAGGCTACGAGCAGTACTTC. The rearrangement joins TRBV30 to TRBJ2-7; 8 bases are a match to TRBD1. Looked up from germline, CDR1 is GTSNPN and CDR2 is SVGIG (reference sequence). The CDR3 totals 13 residues. V was clipped by 3 bases and J by 3 bases; unmatched bases: 4.

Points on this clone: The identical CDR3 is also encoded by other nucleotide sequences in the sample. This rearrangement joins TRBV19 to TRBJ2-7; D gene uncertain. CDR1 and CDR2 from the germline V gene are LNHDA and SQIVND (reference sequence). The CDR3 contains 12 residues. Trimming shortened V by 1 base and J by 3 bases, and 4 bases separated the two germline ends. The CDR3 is CASSIGGYEQYF. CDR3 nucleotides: TGTGCCAGTAGTATAGGCGGCTACGAGCAGTACTTC.

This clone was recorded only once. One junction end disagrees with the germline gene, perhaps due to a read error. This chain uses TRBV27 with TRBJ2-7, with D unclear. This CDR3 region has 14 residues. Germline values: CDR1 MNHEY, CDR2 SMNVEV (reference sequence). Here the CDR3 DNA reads TGTGCTAGCAGTTTAGATCGGAGACGGTACGAGCAGTACTTC. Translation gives CASSLDRRRYEQYF.

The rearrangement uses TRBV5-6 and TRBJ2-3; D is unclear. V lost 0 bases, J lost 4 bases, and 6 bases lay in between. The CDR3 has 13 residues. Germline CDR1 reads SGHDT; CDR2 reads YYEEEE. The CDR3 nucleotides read TGTGCCAGCAGCTTGGGGAGTTCAGATACGCAGTATTTT. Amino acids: CASSLGSSDTQYF. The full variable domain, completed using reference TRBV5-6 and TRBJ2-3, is DAGVTQSPTHLIKTRGQQVTLRCSPKSGHDTVSWYQQALGQGPQFIFQYYEEEERQRGNFPDRFSGHQFPNYSSELNVNALLLGDSALYLCASSLGSSDTQYFGPGTRLTVL.

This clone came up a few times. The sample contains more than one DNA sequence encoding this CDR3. The CDR3 nucleotides are TGTGCCAGCAGTTACTCGAACAGGAACTATGGCTACACCTTC. Translated, it gives CASSYSNRNYGYTF. The chain joins TRBV6-5 to TRBJ1-2; D perhaps matches TRBD1 (5 bases). Trimming left V 0 bases short and J 2 bases short, with 7 bases between. The CDR3 sequence is 14 residues long. The germline V gene encodes CDR1 MNHEY and CDR2 SVGAGI.

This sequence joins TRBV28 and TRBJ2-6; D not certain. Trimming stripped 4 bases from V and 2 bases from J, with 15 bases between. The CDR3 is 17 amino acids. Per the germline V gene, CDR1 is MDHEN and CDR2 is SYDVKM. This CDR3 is CASSSPVLVAGANVLTF. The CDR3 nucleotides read TGTGCCAGCAGTTCCCCCGTCTTAGTGGCTGGGGCCAACGTCCTGACTTTC. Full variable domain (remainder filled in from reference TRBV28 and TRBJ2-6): DVKVTQSSRYLVKRTGEKVFLECVQDMDHENMFWYRQDPGLGLRLIYFSYDVKMKEKGDIPEGYSVSREKKERFSLILESASTNQTSMYLCASSSPVLVAGANVLTFGAGSRLTVL.